The 22 T cell receptor beta chains below were found in one sample sequenced in a study of blood T cell repertoires in COVID-19. Profiled with immunoSEQ multiplex PCR; TCRdb holds only in-frame clones, not every one. This sample has roughly 170,000 clones, with less than 85% found just once. Specimen: peripheral blood. These receptors all stem from a human donor in a cohort sampled during active COVID-19.

This chain connects TRBV7-9 to TRBJ2-7, with 8 bases aligning to TRBD1. CDR1 is SEHNR, CDR2 FQNEAQ, per germline (reference sequence). The CDR3 length is 14 residues. J lost 3 bases, V lost 4 bases, and 5 bases had no gene match. This CDR3 is CASSYRDRNYEQYF. The CDR3 DNA is TGTGCCAGCAGCTACCGGGACAGGAACTACGAGCAGTACTTC.

CDR3 residues: CASRGADNSPLHF. CDR3 DNA: TGTGCCAGCAGGGGGGCAGATAATTCACCCCTCCACTTT. This chain connects TRBV9 to TRBJ1-6, with a weak D call TRBD1 (6 bases). Germline values: CDR1 SGDLS, CDR2 YYNGEE. The CDR3 length is 13 residues. Trimming left V 5 bases short and J 5 bases short, with 8 bases between.

The chain recombines TRBV19 with TRBJ1-1; 8 bases are shared with TRBD1. The CDR3 consists of 14 residues. Germline V gene data show CDR1 as LNHDA and CDR2 as SQIVND (reference sequence). With V trimmed by 5 bases and J by 5 bases, 7 bases remained unmatched. The CDR3 DNA follows: TGTGCCAGTAGTGCCGGACAGGGTCGAACTGAAGCTTTCTTT. The encoded protein is CASSAGQGRTEAFF.

The V gene is TRBV7-8, the J gene TRBJ2-7; 7 bases line up with TRBD2. With V trimmed by 5 bases and J by 2 bases, 12 bases remained unmatched. CDR1 SGHVS and CDR2 FQNEAQ come from the germline V gene. CDR3 length equals 16 residues. CDR3 nucleotides: TGTGCCAGCAGCCTAATGGGGGGGACGACCGCCTACGAGCAGTACTTC. Translation: CASSLMGGTTAYEQYF. The full variable domain, rest sourced from reference TRBV7-8 and TRBJ2-7, is GAGVSQSPRYKVAKRGQDVALRCDPISGHVSLFWYQQALGQGPEFLTYFQNEAQLDKSGLPSDRFFAERPEGSVSTLKIQRTQQEDSAVYLCASSLMGGTTAYEQYFGPGTRLTVT.

This clone was seen only once. The chain uses TRBV7-8 and TRBJ1-4; D is possibly TRBD1 (5 bases). Trimming removed 4 bases at V and 5 bases at J, with 11 bases between. CDR1 is SGHVS and CDR2 is FQNEAQ in the germline V gene. CDR3 size: 14 residues. CDR3 protein: CASSSGLWNEKLFF. Written as DNA, the CDR3 is TGTGCCAGCAGCTCAGGGTTGTGGAATGAAAAACTGTTTTTT.

This chain links TRBV29-1 with TRBJ1-3; 7 nucleotides match TRBD1. CDR3 length: 13 residues. The germline CDR1 and CDR2 sequences are SQVTM and ANQGSEA. V dropped 5 bases and J dropped 4; count of bases not matched to a gene: 5. The CDR3 coding sequence is TGCAGCGTTAGGACAGGATCGGGAAACACCATATATTTT. Translating it yields CSVRTGSGNTIYF.

The chain has TRBV19 and TRBJ2-1; TRBD2 matches 13 bases. Germline V CDR1 and CDR2: LNHDA, SQIVND (reference sequence). J was trimmed by 9 bases and V by 6 bases; bases with no gene match: 8. The CDR3 sequence is 15 residues long. The CDR3 DNA reads TGTGCCAGTAGCTTACTAGCGGGGGGGCACGGTGAGCAGTTCTTC. Translated: CASSLLAGGHGEQFF.

This chain's CDR3 is CATSIRPTEFAINQPQHF. DNA of the CDR3: TGTGCCACCAGCATTAGGCCGACAGAGTTTGCCATCAATCAGCCCCAGCATTTT. The V call is TRBV15, the J call TRBJ1-5; weak D call: TRBD1 (5 bases). Germline V CDR1 and CDR2: LNHNV, YYDKDF (reference sequence). CDR3 length: 18 residues. V was cut by 4 bases and J by 3 bases, with 22 bases left in between.

This sequence joins TRBV5-6 and TRBJ2-7; the D gene is possibly TRBD2 (6 bases). V was cut by 5 bases and J by 4 bases, with 19 bases left in between. Germline assignment: CDR1 SGHDT and CDR2 YYEEEE. The CDR3 has 15 amino acids. The CDR3 loop is CASSYMEGSRYEQYF. For the CDR3, the DNA is TGTGCCAGCAGTTACATGGAGGGGAGTCGGTACGAGCAGTACTTC.

The chain has TRBV5-1 and TRBJ2-1, with no clear D. Germline CDR1 is SGHRS and CDR2 is YFSETQ. The CDR3 contains 11 residues. V lost 1 base to trimming and J lost 8 bases, with 4 bases between them. The CDR3 DNA is TGCGCCAGCAGCTTGTTCGATGAGCAGTTCTTC. Encoded protein: CASSLFDEQFF.

V usage is TRBV20-1 and J usage is TRBJ1-1; D might be TRBD1 (5 bases). The CDR3 loop spans 11 amino acids. V lost 4 bases and J 12 bases, leaving 15 bases between the germline ends. Germline values: CDR1 DFQATT, CDR2 SNEGSKA (reference sequence). The DNA for the CDR3 is TGCAGTGCTACCTATGGGGGGATGACTTTCTTT. This sequence encodes CSATYGGMTFF.

The table lists this clone with a few counts. The chain recombines TRBV7-2 with TRBJ1-5, with D possibly being TRBD1 (5 bases). V lost 5 bases to trimming and J lost 5 bases, with 13 bases between them. CDR3 length equals 14 residues. Germline V gene sequence: CDR1 SGHTA, CDR2 FQGNSA. The CDR3 DNA reads as TGTGCCAGCAGCCAAACAGGATGGCATCAGCCCCAGCATTTT. It translates to CASSQTGWHQPQHF.

The genes are TRBV24-1 and TRBJ1-5; D is ambiguous. The CDR3 is made up of 13 amino acids. The V gene's germline CDR1 is KGHDR and CDR2 SFDVKD. V was clipped by 7 bases and J by 1 base, with 7 bases between them. The CDR3 is CATSHGSNQPQHF. In DNA form, the CDR3 reads TGTGCCACCAGCCACGGGAGCAATCAGCCCCAGCATTTT.

V gene TRBV19 combines with J gene TRBJ2-3; TRBD2 matches 7 bases. The J segment lost 0 bases and the V segment lost 7 bases, leaving 7 bases of the junction unmatched. The length of the CDR3 is 15 residues. Germline V lookup: CDR1 LNHDA, CDR2 SQIVND (reference sequence). The CDR3 sequence is CASTVAGDSTDTQYF. Written as DNA, the CDR3 is TGTGCCAGTACCGTAGCGGGCGACAGCACAGATACGCAGTATTTT.

The chain combines TRBV24-1 with TRBJ2-1; D is possibly TRBD2 (6 bases). Trimming left V 5 bases short and J 4 bases short, with 23 bases between. Germline assignment: CDR1 KGHDR and CDR2 SFDVKD. This CDR3 is 18 amino acids long. The CDR3 region is CATSAGGSGSLIYNEQFF. The CDR3 region has the DNA TGTGCCACCAGTGCCGGCGGTAGCGGCTCCCTTATATACAATGAGCAGTTCTTC.

The chain carries TRBV29-1 and TRBJ1-1; D is perhaps TRBD1 (5 bases). Trimming stripped 4 bases from V and 6 bases from J, with 15 bases between. The CDR3 length is 13 residues. The germline V gene encodes CDR1 SQVTM and CDR2 ANQGSEA. This CDR3 reads CSVVYATAPEAFF. CDR3 DNA sequence: TGCAGCGTTGTTTACGCGACAGCACCTGAAGCTTTCTTT.

The chain is built from TRBV7-2 and TRBJ2-3; 7 bases align to TRBD2. Germline assignment: CDR1 SGHTA and CDR2 FQGNSA. This CDR3 region has 14 residues. V was clipped by 1 base and J by 5 bases; unmatched bases: 3. CDR3 amino acids: CASSLVGGGDTQYF. Here the CDR3 DNA reads TGTGCCAGCAGCTTAGTGGGGGGGGGAGATACGCAGTATTTT.

The CDR3, as DNA: TGTGCCAGCAGCTTGGGCGTTTTGGGGGCCAACGTCCTGACTTTC. This codes for CASSLGVLGANVLTF. The genes are TRBV11-2 and TRBJ2-6; no clear D gene. The germline V gene has CDR1 SGHAT and CDR2 FQNNGV. V lost 3 bases to trimming and J lost 4 bases, with 10 bases between them. CDR3 length: 15 residues.

The chain carries TRBV5-1 and TRBJ1-2; TRBD1 matches 8 bases. Losses at the gene ends were 3 bases for V and 0 bases for J; bases not matched to a gene: 1. The CDR3 has 14 amino acids. Germline CDR1 reads SGHRS; CDR2 reads YFSETQ. CDR3 nucleotides: TGCGCCAGCAGCTCGACAGGGGCTAACTATGGCTACACCTTC. It translates to CASSSTGANYGYTF.

V gene TRBV30 combines with J gene TRBJ1-2; maybe TRBD1 (6 bases). From germline, CDR1 is GTSNPN and CDR2 SVGIG (reference sequence). The V end lost 3 bases, the J end lost 6 bases, and 11 bases lay between the germline ends. This CDR3 spans 12 amino acids. As DNA, the CDR3 is TGTGCCTGGAGCTTCGCAGGGGATGGCTACACCTTC. Its protein is CAWSFAGDGYTF.

The chain employs TRBV4-1 and TRBJ2-1; 9 bases fit TRBD2. The CDR3 length is 16 residues. Germline V CDR1 and CDR2: MGHRA, YSYEKL. Trimming took 2 bases from V and 2 from J; bases not matched to a gene: 4. The CDR3 loop is CASSQLAGITYNEQFF. CDR3 sequence (DNA): TGCGCCAGCAGCCAACTAGCGGGGATTACCTACAATGAGCAGTTCTTC.

J is TRBJ2-4 and V is TRBV4-1, with D maybe TRBD1 (6 bases). This CDR3 region has 18 residues. Germline values: CDR1 MGHRA, CDR2 YSYEKL. Trimming pared 8 bases from V and 0 bases from J, leaving 23 bases between. CDR3 DNA: TGCGCCAGCCGAGACCTTCGATCTCAGGGGCTAGCCAAAAACATTCAGTACTTC. The encoded protein is CASRDLRSQGLAKNIQYF.